This TCR beta chain came from a study of T-cell reconstitution after alpha-beta-depleted transplantation in children. Study-wide findings and caveats: In patients about two months after transplant, alpha-beta T cells reportedly arose from several hundred expanded graft clones. TCRbeta diversity was high at day 60 in some patients (a result of surviving recipient T cells and thymic progenitors).

This clonotype was counted only a few times. Its antigen remains unidentified. During its preparation, the TCRbeta library received unique molecular identifiers. TCRdb re-derived calls from the PCR reads in MiXCR, one entry per CDR3 protein. Of 210,000 or so distinct CDR3 sequences listed, roughly 11% are singletons. Germline V gives CDR1 SEHNR, CDR2 FQNEAQ (reference sequence). The CDR3 runs 17 residues. V was shortened by 5 bases and J by 2 bases, with 20 bases between the two germline ends. The J gene is TRBJ2-3, the V gene TRBV7-9; D not resolved. This TCR derives from a child under two years old with acute myeloid leukemia, due to receive a stem cell transplant. The specimen comprised PBMCs, sampled before TCRalphabeta/CD19-depleted stem cell transplant. Written as DNA, the CDR3 is TGTGCCAGCAGCCCCGTGTGGGAACGAGATGCCACAGATACGCAGTATTTT. This encodes CASSPVWERDATDTQYF. The whole variable domain, remainder taken from reference TRBV7-9 and TRBJ2-3, is DTGVSQNPRHKITKRGQNVTFRCDPISEHNRLYWYRQTLGQGPEFLTYFQNEAQLEKSRLLSDRFSAERPKGSFSTLEIQRTEQGDSAMYLCASSPVWERDATDTQYFGPGTRLTVL.